This section outlines one TCR beta chain sequence together with its context. Its antigen is as yet unknown. This sample stems from a study of shared clonotypes between healthy human individuals. V trimming: 5 bases; J trimming: 6 bases; junction bases outside the gene matches: 11. The germline gives CDR1 SGHTA, CDR2 FQGTGA. The CDR3 runs to 16 residues. Produced via immunoSEQ multiplex PCR; TCRdb's table is partial and in-frame only. The table has about 1 million clones, approximately 68% seen once. Study-wide results and limits: Sequencing of the sorted subsets was shown by rarefaction to be incomplete despite large depth.

The chain is built from TRBV7-3 and TRBJ1-5, with TRBD1 matching 9 bases. The TCR sequence derives from a young man in good health. Sequencing was done on a sample of memory CD4+ T cells sorted from blood. This sample's subset: CD45RA-negative fraction. In nucleotides, the CDR3 is TGTGCCAGCAGCGAGGACGGACAGGGGTTGAGTCAGCCCCAGCATTTT. Amino acid sequence: CASSEDGQGLSQPQHF.